This passage covers 21 T cell receptor beta chains from one sample sequenced in a study of T cell responses to AZD1222 COVID-19 vaccine. Sequenced by immunoSEQ multiplex PCR; TCRdb stores in-frame clones only, minus some. The table shows some 130,000 clones, with roughly 90% occurring only once. Sequenced material: peripheral blood, taken on day 0 of AZD1222 vaccination. The receptors shown here come from an adult in good health.

J is TRBJ1-1 and V is TRBV6-4; D call uncertain. The germline V and J ends were trimmed by 4 bases and 1 base, with 7 bases remaining between them. The CDR3 runs 13 residues. Germline V CDR1 and CDR2: MRHNA, SNTAGT. In DNA form, the CDR3 reads TGTGCCAGCAGTGTAGAAGGGAACACTGAAGCTTTCTTT. As protein: CASSVEGNTEAFF.

This clone was recorded once. The V and J genes are TRBV28 and TRBJ2-7; D gene unclear. Deletions cut 5 bases from V and 6 bases from J, with 11 bases between. This CDR3 spans 12 amino acids. Per the germline V gene, CDR1 is MDHEN and CDR2 is SYDVKM. The CDR3 coding sequence is TGTGCCAGCAGTCTCACGACGGGCGAGCAGTACTTC. It is translated as CASSLTTGEQYF.

The V gene is TRBV7-9, the J gene TRBJ2-1; D might be TRBD2 (7 bases). V gave up 5 bases and J gave up 3 bases, with 17 bases separating them. Germline CDR1 is SEHNR and CDR2 is FQNEAQ (reference sequence). CDR3 length equals 16 residues. The CDR3 nucleotides are TGTGCCAGCAGCACAATACGGGGGGCCAACTACAATGAGCAGTTCTTC. Translation gives CASSTIRGANYNEQFF.

This rearrangement joins TRBV19 to TRBJ1-3, with unresolved D. V dropped 5 bases and J dropped 4 bases, with 12 bases sitting between them. The CDR3 is 14 residues long. The germline CDR1 and CDR2 sequences are LNHDA and SQIVND (reference sequence). The chain's CDR3 is CASSSGPPGNTIYF. CDR3 bases: TGTGCCAGTAGTTCGGGTCCTCCCGGAAACACCATATATTTT.

This clone was detected only once. The J gene is TRBJ1-2, the V gene TRBV29-1; D remains unclear. The CDR3 is 12 amino acids. The germline V gene encodes CDR1 SQVTM and CDR2 ANQGSEA. V shed 7 bases and J shed 7 bases, with 16 bases lying between them. For the CDR3, the DNA is TGCAGCGCCGCCCAAGTAGGGTCTGGCTACACCTTC. It is translated as CSAAQVGSGYTF.

This clone has only one observation. The rearrangement joins TRBV9 to TRBJ2-3; no definite D call. V shed 0 bases and J shed 4 bases, with 12 bases lying between them. Germline CDR1 is SGDLS and CDR2 is YYNGEE. This CDR3 contains 15 residues. The CDR3 DNA reads as TGTGCCAGCAGCGTAGAAGTCGGAAGGGCAGATACGCAGTATTTT. Translated: CASSVEVGRADTQYF.

V gene TRBV7-8 combines with J gene TRBJ1-2; a possible D gene is TRBD1 (6 bases). The V gene's germline CDR1 is SGHVS and CDR2 FQNEAQ. The CDR3 is 13 amino acids. Deletions cut 5 bases from V and 4 bases from J, with 11 bases between. The CDR3 coding sequence is TGTGCCAGCAGCCCAGGGGATTTCTATGGCTACACCTTC. It codes for CASSPGDFYGYTF.

The chain joins TRBV28 to TRBJ2-1; 11 positions agree with TRBD2. The length of the CDR3 is 11 residues. V gave up 6 bases and J gave up 15 bases; unmatched junction bases: 4. From germline, CDR1 is MDHEN and CDR2 SYDVKM. CDR3 protein: CASRQLAGVFF. In DNA, the CDR3 is TGTGCCAGCAGACAACTAGCGGGAGTGTTCTTC.

This chain joins TRBV6-5 and TRBJ1-5, with D unclear. Trimming left V 4 bases short and J 3 bases short, with 10 bases between. The CDR3 runs 14 residues. CDR1 MNHEY and CDR2 SVGAGI come from the germline V gene. CDR3 sequence reads: CASSLTSSNQPQHF. The DNA for the CDR3 is TGTGCCAGCAGTTTGACCTCATCCAATCAGCCCCAGCATTTT.

V usage is TRBV11-2 and J usage is TRBJ1-2; 10 positions agree with TRBD1. V was pared by 5 bases and J by 7 bases, with 1 base of the junction left unmatched. CDR1 and CDR2 from the germline V gene are SGHAT and FQNNGV. The CDR3 has 12 amino acids. CDR3 sequence: CASSRQGAGYTF. CDR3 bases: TGTGCCAGCAGCCGACAGGGGGCTGGCTACACCTTC.

This rearrangement joins TRBV27 to TRBJ1-2; D ambiguous. This CDR3 is built from 14 residues. Trimming took 9 bases from V and 4 from J, leaving 18 bases between them. CDR1 is MNHEY and CDR2 is SMNVEV in the germline V gene (reference sequence). The CDR3 coding sequence is TGTGCCAGTAAGCGAGAAAGGGCGCCCTATGGCTACACCTTC. Encoded protein: CASKRERAPYGYTF.

This clone was found once. The J gene is TRBJ2-2, the V gene TRBV7-7; D gene uncertain. Germline loops: CDR1 SSHAT, CDR2 FNYEAQ (reference sequence). V was trimmed by 8 bases and J by 2 bases, leaving 6 bases between them. This CDR3 spans 12 amino acids. The CDR3 sequence is CASETNTGELFF. CDR3 bases: TGTGCCAGCGAGACAAACACCGGGGAGCTGTTTTTT. The full variable domain, with the rest looked up from reference TRBV7-7 and TRBJ2-2, is GAGVSQSPRYKVTKRGQDVTLRCDPISSHATLYWYQQALGQGPEFLTYFNYEAQPDKSGLPSDRFSAERPEGSISTLTIQRTEQRDSAMYRCASETNTGELFFGEGSRLTVL.

This clone occurred a few times. J is TRBJ2-5 and V is TRBV6-4; no clear D gene. The CDR3 length is 13 residues. Germline lookup yields CDR1 MRHNA and CDR2 SNTAGT. V lost 4 bases and J lost 5, with 11 bases in between. CDR3 in amino acids: CASSVKVEETQYF. For the CDR3, the DNA is TGTGCCAGCAGTGTTAAAGTTGAGGAGACCCAGTACTTC.

This rearrangement joins TRBV28 to TRBJ1-2; possibly TRBD1 for D (6 bases). The length of the CDR3 is 14 residues. Germline lookup yields CDR1 MDHEN and CDR2 SYDVKM. Trimming removed 3 bases from V and 8 bases from J, with 16 bases in between. This chain's CDR3 is CASSLGAFLGGYTF. DNA of the CDR3: TGTGCCAGCAGTTTGGGGGCTTTCCTGGGGGGCTACACCTTC.

The chain recombines TRBV9 with TRBJ1-1, with a tentative D call TRBD1 (6 bases). CDR3 length: 18 residues. Germline-derived CDR1 and CDR2 are SGDLS and YYNGEE. V dropped 4 bases and J dropped 4 bases, with 26 bases sitting between them. This CDR3 reads CASSPLPGLGQSVTEAFF. Written as DNA, the CDR3 is TGTGCCAGCAGCCCTCTCCCGGGATTGGGACAATCCGTCACTGAAGCTTTCTTT.

Only one count was recorded for this clone. This chain connects TRBV29-1 to TRBJ2-5, with D tentatively TRBD1 (5 bases). The V gene lost 7 bases and the J gene lost 4 bases, with 13 bases spanning the gap. Germline assignment: CDR1 SQVTM and CDR2 ANQGSEA. The CDR3 loop spans 12 amino acids. The CDR3: CSGIRDRETQYF. As DNA, the CDR3 is TGCAGCGGGATCAGGGATCGAGAGACCCAGTACTTC.

The chain couples TRBV18 to TRBJ1-1; D unresolved. The CDR3 contains 14 residues. The V gene lost 2 bases and the J gene lost 1 base, with 8 bases spanning the gap. Germline V CDR1 and CDR2: KGHSH, LQKENI. CDR3 coding DNA: TGTGCCAGCTCACCATGGGGAAGGAACACTGAAGCTTTCTTT. Its translation is CASSPWGRNTEAFF.

The CDR3 is CASSHDRDQPQHF. CDR3 sequence (DNA): TGTGCCAGCAGCCATGACAGGGATCAGCCCCAGCATTTT. This chain uses TRBV12-3 or TRBV12-4 with TRBJ1-5, with TRBD1 matching 7 bases. The CDR3 contains 13 residues. V lost 6 bases, J lost 5 bases, and 4 bases stayed unmatched.

The chain combines TRBV4-3 with TRBJ2-7; TRBD1 might be the D (6 bases). In germline, CDR1 is LGHNA, CDR2 YSLEER. Between the trimmed V and J ends, which lost 1 base and 0 bases, there was a span of 16 bases. The CDR3 is 17 amino acids. The CDR3 DNA is TGCGCCAGCAGCCAAGGATGGGGGCCAGAGAGCTCCTACGAGCAGTACTTC. Translating gives CASSQGWGPESSYEQYF.

The chain joins TRBV3-1 (or the pseudogene TRBV3-2) to TRBJ2-1; TRBD2 matches 7 bases. Germline V gene data show CDR1 as LGHDT and CDR2 as YNNKEL (reference sequence). V was clipped by 0 bases and J by 8 bases; unmatched bases: 10. This CDR3 has 16 residues. The CDR3 region is CASSQDLRELRHEQFF. For the CDR3, the DNA is TGTGCCAGCAGCCAAGACTTGCGGGAGCTTCGCCATGAGCAGTTCTTC.

The chain uses TRBV19 and TRBJ1-1, with a weak D call TRBD1 (5 bases). The V and J ends lost 4 bases and 10 bases respectively, with 16 bases between them. The germline gives CDR1 LNHDA, CDR2 SQIVND (reference sequence). There are 13 residues in the CDR3. This CDR3 reads CASSTRQPQAAFF. CDR3 DNA: TGTGCCAGTAGTACCAGACAGCCTCAGGCAGCTTTCTTT.